These 6 T cell receptor beta chains originate from one sample sequenced in a study of blood T cell repertoires in COVID-19 (dated by TCRdb to the early 2020s). The protocol used for the library was the immunoSEQ multiplex PCR assay. Not all clones reach the TCRdb copy of this immuneACCESS table, which keeps in-frame sequences only. Checked studies attribute under half of the gap to unresolved V genes and leave the rest unexplained. The sample table holds roughly 250,000 clones, of which roughly 83% were seen once. Around 9.9% of the sample comes from the top ten. Specimen: peripheral blood. The receptors here all came from a woman at least 80 years old with acute or convalescent COVID-19.

This clone came up a few times. The rearrangement uses TRBV7-2 and TRBJ1-5; the D is unclear. The V end lost 1 base, the J end lost 0 bases, and 10 bases lay between the germline ends. Germline values: CDR1 SGHTA, CDR2 FQGNSA. The CDR3 is 16 residues long. The CDR3 reads CASSLESRGSNQPQHF. The CDR3 DNA sequence: TGTGCCAGCAGCTTAGAGTCCCGGGGTAGCAATCAGCCCCAGCATTTT. Based on the CDR3 plus reference TRBV7-2 and TRBJ1-5, the full variable domain is GAGVSQSPSNKVTEKGKDVELRCDPISGHTALYWYRQSLGQGLEFLIYFQGNSAPDKSGLPSDRFSAERTGGSVSTLTIQRTQQEDSAVYLCASSLESRGSNQPQHFGDGTRLSIL.

The chain recombines TRBV3-1 (or the pseudogene TRBV3-2) with TRBJ2-5; 9 nucleotides match TRBD2. This CDR3 comprises 17 residues. Per the germline V gene, CDR1 is LGHDT and CDR2 is YNNKEL (reference sequence). V shed 0 bases, J shed 4 bases, and the junction held 9 bases outside the gene matches. The CDR3 sequence: CASSQDLAGVERETQYF. The CDR3, as DNA: TGTGCCAGCAGCCAAGATTTAGCGGGGGTCGAGAGAGAGACCCAGTACTTC.

The chain couples TRBV5-1 to TRBJ1-1; 8 bases line up with TRBD1. CDR1 and CDR2 from the germline V gene are SGHRS and YFSETQ. The J segment lost 3 bases and the V segment lost 4 bases, leaving 8 bases of the junction unmatched. There are 15 residues in the CDR3. In DNA form, the CDR3 reads TGCGCCAGCAGCACGGACAGGGAACAATACACTGAAGCTTTCTTT. Its protein is CASSTDREQYTEAFF.

This chain uses TRBV5-1 with TRBJ1-1, with 8 bases fitting TRBD1. The V gene end was trimmed by 3 bases and the J gene end by 3 bases; junction bases not matched to a gene: 10. Germline CDR1 SGHRS, CDR2 YFSETQ. The CDR3 is 16 amino acids. This CDR3 is CASSSNLGQAHTEAFF. In DNA form, the CDR3 reads TGCGCCAGCAGCTCGAACCTGGGACAGGCGCACACTGAAGCTTTCTTT.

The rearrangement links TRBV6-5 to TRBJ2-2, with a weak D call TRBD1 (5 bases). Germline-derived CDR1 and CDR2 are MNHEY and SVGAGI. CDR3 size: 14 residues. The ends were cut back, 5 bases at V and 0 bases at J, with 7 bases in the middle. The CDR3 region is CASSLDTNTGELFF. The CDR3 bases are TGTGCCAGCAGTCTGGACACGAACACCGGGGAGCTGTTTTTT.

This chain connects TRBV19 to TRBJ1-5; D call uncertain. Trimming took off 5 bases at V and 1 base at J, with 6 bases between the two ends. The CDR3 is 13 residues long. Per the germline V gene, CDR1 is LNHDA and CDR2 is SQIVND (reference sequence). The CDR3 sequence: CASSDASNQPQHF. As DNA, the CDR3 is TGTGCCAGTAGTGATGCGAGCAATCAGCCCCAGCATTTT.